This TCR beta chain was recovered during a study of T-cell reconstitution after alpha-beta-depleted transplantation in children. Study-level points and caveats: Reportedly, alpha-beta T cells present about two months post-transplant originated from several hundred expanded clones of graft origin. Newly produced T cells mostly accounted for T-cell counts and diversity one year post-transplant.

The CDR3 contains 13 residues. Between the trimmed V and J ends, which lost 1 base and 7 bases, there was a span of 10 bases. Germline lookup yields CDR1 MNHNS and CDR2 SASEGT. In its sample, this clonotype was seen many times. Its antigen is not identified. Unique molecular identifiers were incorporated when the TCRbeta library was constructed. One entry per CDR3 protein, called by TCRdb with MiXCR from the PCR reads. The data hold a few hundred thousand distinct CDR3 sequences, with 23% observed a single time. This specimen consisted of PBMCs, mostly from graft donor cells, obtained 180 days after TCRalphabeta/CD19-depleted stem cell transplant. V usage is TRBV6-1 and J usage is TRBJ2-5, with D unresolved. This receptor was obtained from a male patient younger than 18 who had a stem cell transplant for acute lymphoblastic leukemia, so the T cells may come from the graft donor. As DNA, the CDR3 is TGTGCCAGCAGTGAAGGTCTATCAGGGACCCAGTACTTC. Translated: CASSEGLSGTQYF.